This entry lists 25 T cell receptor beta chains sequenced from one sample in a study of cytomegalovirus exposure and HLA in healthy donors. It was with 60 Vbeta and 13 Jbeta primers that the PCR ran. Sequencing used immunoSEQ multiplex PCR; TCRdb keeps in-frame clones, though not all of them. The sample has under 150,000 clones, 81% seen once. The sequencing sample was made of PBMCs. The receptors come from a woman in her thirties or forties in good health and CMV-seropositive.

CDR3 DNA: TGTGCCAGCAGCCGGACGACAGGGAACACTGAAGCTTTCTTT. Translation: CASSRTTGNTEAFF. This chain connects TRBV9 to TRBJ1-1; tentative D call: TRBD1 (6 bases). The CDR3 runs to 14 residues. Trimming pared 4 bases from V and 1 base from J, leaving 11 bases between. Looked up from germline, CDR1 is SGDLS and CDR2 is YYNGEE.

This clone was detected once. CDR3 in amino acids: CASSVGASGYNEQFF. The CDR3 nucleotides read TGTGCCAGCAGCGTAGGCGCTAGCGGCTACAATGAGCAGTTCTTC. The chain recombines TRBV9 with TRBJ2-1, with 7 nucleotides matching TRBD2. The CDR3 has 15 residues. From germline, CDR1 is SGDLS and CDR2 YYNGEE. Trimming removed 0 bases from V and 3 bases from J; junction bases left unmatched: 3.

The genes are TRBV7-9 and TRBJ1-1, with a weak D call TRBD1 (5 bases). The CDR3 runs 14 residues. Between the trimmed V and J ends, which lost 5 bases and 7 bases, there was a span of 17 bases. CDR1 and CDR2 (germline): SEHNR, FQNEAQ (reference sequence). CDR3 residues: CASSEEHRKFEAFF. The CDR3 coding sequence is TGTGCCAGCAGCGAAGAGCACAGGAAATTTGAAGCTTTCTTT.

Note on this clone: The junction and the germline gene differ at one end; a read error may be behind it. The gene calls are TRBV7-9 and TRBJ2-7; 8 positions match TRBD1. There are 13 residues in the CDR3. Germline CDR1 reads SEHNR; CDR2 reads FQNEAQ (reference sequence). This chain's CDR3 is CASSSGPDRASTF. The CDR3 nucleotides read TGTGCCAGCAGCTCGGGACCGGACAGGGCGTCCACCTTC.

The rearrangement uses TRBV5-1 and TRBJ2-7; 10 bases fit TRBD2. The CDR3 loop spans 14 amino acids. CDR1 is SGHRS, CDR2 YFSETQ, per germline. V shed 2 bases, J shed 4 bases, and the junction held 3 bases outside the gene matches. This CDR3 reads CASSLAGGPYEQYF. The CDR3 DNA follows: TGCGCCAGCAGCTTAGCGGGGGGGCCTTACGAGCAGTACTTC.

The chain recombines TRBV28 with TRBJ2-1; 10 positions match TRBD2. Germline CDR1 MDHEN, CDR2 SYDVKM. The V gene end was trimmed by 6 bases and the J gene end by 3 bases; junction bases not matched to a gene: 8. This CDR3 is built from 16 residues. The CDR3 DNA is TGTGCCAGCAGCCAAGGCGGACTAGCGGACTACAATGAGCAGTTCTTC. Its translation: CASSQGGLADYNEQFF.

The CDR3 DNA follows: TGTGCCAGCAGCTTGGAACAGGGGCGGGGAACTGAAGCTTTCTTT. It translates to CASSLEQGRGTEAFF. The rearrangement links TRBV5-5 to TRBJ1-1, with 7 bases identical to TRBD1. With V trimmed by 0 bases and J by 5 bases, 7 bases remained unmatched. Germline CDR1 and CDR2: SGHKS and YYEKEE (reference sequence). The CDR3 covers 15 residues. Complete variable domain (other parts from reference TRBV5-5 and TRBJ1-1): DAGVTQSPTHLIKTRGQQVTLRCSPISGHKSVSWYQQVLGQGPQFIFQYYEKEERGRGNFPDRFSARQFPNYSSELNVNALLLGDSALYLCASSLEQGRGTEAFFGQGTRLTVV.

CDR3 DNA: TGCGCCAGCAGCATTACAGGGGGCCTAGGTACTGGAAACACCATATATTTT. Translation gives CASSITGGLGTGNTIYF. The V call is TRBV5-1, the J call TRBJ1-3, with 9 bases aligning to TRBD1. The ends lost 4 bases at V and 2 bases at J; junction bases unmatched: 10. The CDR3 sequence is 17 residues long. Germline CDR1 and CDR2: SGHRS and YFSETQ. The variable domain in full, with the rest retrieved from reference TRBV5-1 and TRBJ1-3, is KAGVTQTPRYLIKTRGQQVTLSCSPISGHRSVSWYQQTPGQGLQFLFEYFSETQRNKGNFPGRFSGRQFSNSRSEMNVSTLELGDSALYLCASSITGGLGTGNTIYFGEGSWLTVV.

The chain combines TRBV7-2 with TRBJ2-1, with 9 bases matching TRBD1. V was clipped by 5 bases and J by 3 bases; unmatched bases: 5. Per the germline V gene, CDR1 is SGHTA and CDR2 is FQGNSA. The CDR3 is made up of 15 amino acids. The CDR3 bases are TGTGCCAGCAGCGAACCGGGACAGGGCTACAATGAGCAGTTCTTC. The encoded protein is CASSEPGQGYNEQFF.

This clone appeared a single time. The rearrangement uses TRBV7-2 and TRBJ2-5; D not resolved. The CDR3 is made up of 14 amino acids. CDR1 and CDR2 from the germline V gene are SGHTA and FQGNSA. Trimming shortened V by 6 bases and J by 1 base, and 12 bases separated the two germline ends. CDR3 region: CASSPRVGQETQYF. The CDR3 region has the DNA TGTGCCAGCAGTCCTAGAGTAGGCCAAGAGACCCAGTACTTC.

V gene TRBV5-5 combines with J gene TRBJ1-2; D gene uncertain. The length of the CDR3 is 14 residues. The germline V gene encodes CDR1 SGHKS and CDR2 YYEKEE (reference sequence). V was clipped by 4 bases and J by 4 bases, with 14 bases between them. The CDR3 is CASSLSDTTYGYTF. Here the CDR3 DNA reads TGTGCCAGCAGCCTATCTGACACCACCTATGGCTACACCTTC.

This clone was seen once. This chain joins TRBV7-9 and TRBJ1-1, with D possibly being TRBD1 (6 bases). This CDR3 contains 13 residues. Germline CDR1 SEHNR, CDR2 FQNEAQ (reference sequence). V was pared by 5 bases and J by 3 bases, with 10 bases between. This CDR3 is CASSPPGDTEAFF. CDR3 in DNA: TGTGCCAGCAGCCCACCAGGGGACACTGAAGCTTTCTTT.

V gene TRBV19 combines with J gene TRBJ1-3, with D perhaps TRBD1 (5 bases). Per germline, CDR1 LNHDA and CDR2 SQIVND (reference sequence). The CDR3 is 15 amino acids. The V and J ends lost 10 bases and 2 bases respectively, with 18 bases between them. DNA for the CDR3: TGTGCCACTAGAGACAGACCCTGGACTGGAAACACCATATATTTT. It specifies CATRDRPWTGNTIYF.

This clone showed up just once. The chain couples TRBV27 to TRBJ1-3; TRBD1 is a possible D gene (5 bases). Trimming removed 5 bases at V and 0 bases at J, with 8 bases between. CDR1 and CDR2 from the germline V gene are MNHEY and SMNVEV (reference sequence). This CDR3 contains 14 residues. The CDR3 DNA follows: TGTGCCAGCAGTCCCCAGGGCTCTGGAAACACCATATATTTT. Encoded protein: CASSPQGSGNTIYF.

This chain uses TRBV30 with TRBJ2-5; a weak D match, TRBD1 (6 bases). The CDR3 is 12 residues long. Per the germline V gene, CDR1 is GTSNPN and CDR2 is SVGIG (reference sequence). With 3 bases removed from V and 4 bases from J, the gap between germline ends came to 9 bases. The CDR3: CAWSGQPETQYF. CDR3 DNA: TGTGCCTGGAGCGGACAGCCAGAGACCCAGTACTTC.

The chain couples TRBV7-6 to TRBJ2-1; TRBD2 agrees at 7 bases. The junction had 8 bases not matched to a gene; V was cut back by 1 base and J by 2 bases. The CDR3 covers 17 residues. The germline V gene has CDR1 SGHVS and CDR2 FNYEAQ. CDR3 region: CASSLELGLGTYNEQFF. CDR3 nucleotides: TGTGCCAGCAGCTTAGAACTAGGACTAGGGACCTACAATGAGCAGTTCTTC.

The CDR3 here is CASSDTGVGNTEAFF. The CDR3 coding sequence is TGTGCCAGCAGCGATACAGGGGTGGGGAACACTGAAGCTTTCTTT. The chain carries TRBV9 and TRBJ1-1; 7 bases line up with TRBD1. CDR3 size: 15 residues. J was trimmed by 1 base and V by 3 bases; bases with no gene match: 6. Germline loops: CDR1 SGDLS, CDR2 YYNGEE. Full variable domain (rest looked up from reference TRBV9 and TRBJ1-1): DSGVTQTPKHLITATGQRVTLRCSPRSGDLSVYWYQQSLDQGLQFLIQYYNGEERAKGNILERFSAQQFPDLHSELNLSSLELGDSALYFCASSDTGVGNTEAFFGQGTRLTVV.

This clone was seen just once. The chain uses TRBV10-3 and TRBJ2-7; TRBD2 matches 8 bases. The CDR3 loop spans 15 amino acids. V lost 3 bases to trimming and J lost 0 bases; unmatched junction nucleotides: 4. The germline V gene encodes CDR1 ENHRY and CDR2 SYGVKD. The CDR3 bases are TGTGCCATCAGTGATAGCGGGGCAAGCTCCTACGAGCAGTACTTC. This codes for CAISDSGASSYEQYF.

V and J are TRBV4-1 and TRBJ1-1, with a possible D match to TRBD1 (6 bases). V shed 1 base and J shed 3 bases, with 12 bases lying between them. Germline V gives CDR1 MGHRA, CDR2 YSYEKL. The CDR3 extends over 15 amino acids. The CDR3: CASSQGKGVDTEAFF. The CDR3 DNA is TGCGCCAGCAGCCAAGGTAAGGGGGTGGACACTGAAGCTTTCTTT.

The chain couples TRBV6-5 to TRBJ2-6; perhaps TRBD2 as D (6 bases). Germline CDR1 is MNHEY and CDR2 is SVGAGI. This CDR3 contains 16 residues. V lost 1 base and J lost 2, with 9 bases in between. This CDR3 reads CASSYFTGAGANVLTF. The CDR3 DNA reads TGTGCCAGCAGTTACTTCACGGGGGCTGGGGCCAACGTCCTGACTTTC.

The gene calls are TRBV29-1 and TRBJ1-2; unclear D gene. CDR1 SQVTM and CDR2 ANQGSEA come from the germline V gene. The CDR3 runs 13 residues. Trimming cost V 1 base and J 7 bases, with 13 bases left between them. CDR3 region: CSVEATPLRGYTF. The CDR3 bases are TGCAGCGTTGAAGCAACACCTCTTCGTGGCTACACCTTC.

With respect to this clone: The identical CDR3 is also encoded by other nucleotide sequences in the sample. This chain connects TRBV15 to TRBJ1-5; no clear D. V lost 1 base and J lost 5, with 3 bases in between. In germline, CDR1 is LNHNV, CDR2 YYDKDF (reference sequence). This CDR3 spans 12 amino acids. The CDR3 DNA reads as TGTGCCACCAGCAGAGCCGATCAGCCCCAGCATTTT. Translated: CATSRADQPQHF.

In its sample, this clone was seen many times. The V gene is TRBV6-1, the J gene TRBJ1-2, with 12 bases matching TRBD1. V lost 1 base and J lost 5; bases outside the gene matches: 5. This CDR3 is 16 amino acids long. CDR1 and CDR2 (germline): MNHNS, SASEGT. The CDR3 DNA reads as TGTGCCAGCAGTGAAGGAGGGACAGGGGGCCGGTATGGCTACACCTTC. Translated: CASSEGGTGGRYGYTF.

The chain couples TRBV9 to TRBJ2-1, with TRBD2 identical over 9 bases. This CDR3 is built from 16 residues. CDR1 and CDR2 from the germline V gene are SGDLS and YYNGEE. Trimming at V came to 0 bases and at J to 5 bases, leaving 6 bases not matched to a gene. DNA of the CDR3: TGTGCCAGCAGCGTAGCACTAGCGGGCGGTAACAATGAGCAGTTCTTC. Protein sequence: CASSVALAGGNNEQFF.

The chain couples TRBV6-1 to TRBJ1-1, with 7 bases matching TRBD1. The germline V gene has CDR1 MNHNS and CDR2 SASEGT. The CDR3 contains 14 residues. After removal of 1 base from V and 1 base from J, the junction contained 0 bases not matched to a gene. In DNA form, the CDR3 reads TGTGCCAGCAGTGAAGGGACAGGGAACACTGAAGCTTTCTTT. It specifies CASSEGTGNTEAFF.